The rows below give T cell receptor beta chains drawn from one sample of a study of beta chain features in type 1 diabetes. Measured with immunoSEQ multiplex PCR; TCRdb has only the in-frame clones, and not every one. The data show 150,000 to 200,000 clones, 50% to 70% seen once. The source material was naive CD4+ T cells from blood. These receptor sequences come from a man aged 25 to 45 with type 1 diabetes. The CDR3 runs from the conserved cysteine through the conserved F or W. A D gene is named only where the DNA matches it firmly. For some rows the clone size is stated as once, few or many, or as a class when expanded; others skip it.

v_call,j_call,clone_size,cdr3_length,d_call,cdr3_nt,cdr3_aa
TRBV7-2,TRBJ1-3,few,14,.,TGTGCCAGCAGCTTAGGCACCTCTGGAAACACCATATATTTT,CASSLGTSGNTIYF
TRBV4-3,TRBJ2-7,.,16,TRBD2,TGCGCCAGCAGCCTCACGACTAGCGCCCTCTCCTACGAGCAGTACTTC,CASSLTTSALSYEQYF
TRBV5-6,TRBJ2-7,.,13,.,TGTGCCAGCAGCTTCAGGGAATGGGACGAGCAGTACTTC,CASSFREWDEQYF
TRBV29-1,TRBJ2-3,.,14,TRBD1,TGCAGCGTTAGAGGGACAGGACGCACAGATACGCAGTATTTT,CSVRGTGRTDTQYF
TRBV29-1,TRBJ1-6,once,13,.,TGCAGCGTTGCAGCGTTTGAGGGTTCACCCCTCCACTTT,CSVAAFEGSPLHF
TRBV25-1,TRBJ2-3,.,17,.,TGTGCCAGCAGTGAGGACACCGGGACCCCATTCACAGATACGCAGTATTTT,CASSEDTGTPFTDTQYF
TRBV20-1,TRBJ2-7,once,11,.,TGCAGTGCTAGTTGGGGGGACGAGCAGTACTTC,CSASWGDEQYF
TRBV9,TRBJ2-1,.,15,.,TGTGCCAGCAGCGTAGCCGGGGGCCCTTACAATGAGCAGTTCTTC,CASSVAGGPYNEQFF
TRBV9,TRBJ2-5,.,14,.,TGTGCCAGCAGCGTAGACGGGGTATTAGAGACCCAGTACTTC,CASSVDGVLETQYF
TRBV27,TRBJ2-3,.,15,TRBD2,TGTGCCAGCAGTGCCGGACTAGGGGGCACAGATACGCAGTATTTT,CASSAGLGGTDTQYF
TRBV7-9,TRBJ2-3,.,14,.,TGTGCCAGCAGCTTAGGACTTCCCACAGATACGCAGTATTTT,CASSLGLPTDTQYF
TRBV27,TRBJ1-1,.,15,.,TGTGCCAGCAGTTTACGACCGCCGGAGAACACTGAAGCTTTCTTT,CASSLRPPENTEAFF
TRBV7-2,TRBJ1-5,.,15,TRBD1,TGTGCCAGCAGCTCAGGGGGGGGCGAGAATCAGCCCCAGCATTTT,CASSSGGGENQPQHF
TRBV30,TRBJ1-5,.,16,.,TGTGCCTGGAGTGCTTCACCGGTTACGCGCAATCAGCCCCAGCATTTT,CAWSASPVTRNQPQHF
TRBV7-2,TRBJ2-1,.,14,.,TGTGCCAGCAGGCGAAGAGGAGGGTCAAATGAGCAGTTCTTC,CASRRRGGSNEQFF
TRBV6-5,TRBJ1-5,.,14,.,TGTGCCAGCAGTTCACAGTCGCGGGATCAGCCCCAGCATTTT,CASSSQSRDQPQHF
TRBV30,TRBJ2-7,.,11,.,TGTGCCTGGGGGTATTCCTACGAGCAGTACTTC,CAWGYSYEQYF
TRBV30,TRBJ1-2,few,12,.,TGTGCCTCTCACTTGGCAGGAGGAGGCTACACCTTC,CASHLAGGGYTF
TRBV19,TRBJ1-1,few,14,TRBD1,TGTGCCAGTACCCGACAGGGGGCAGGTACTGAAGCTTTCTTT,CASTRQGAGTEAFF
TRBV4-3,TRBJ1-2,.,13,.,TGCGCCAGCAGCCAAGACTCTAACTATGGCTACACCTTC,CASSQDSNYGYTF
TRBV19,TRBJ1-4,.,12,.,TGTGCCAGTACCAGTTATAATGAAAAACTGTTTTTT,CASTSYNEKLFF
TRBV15,TRBJ2-5,.,12,.,TGTGCCACCAGCGAACAAGAACGGACCCAGTACTTC,CATSEQERTQYF
TRBV7-2,TRBJ2-7,few,13,.,TGTGCCAGCAGCTTAGCCGGGGTCTACGAGCAGTACTTC,CASSLAGVYEQYF
TRBV11-2,TRBJ2-3,.,14,.,TGTGCCAGCAGCCCGATCGGGGCAGGGAATACGCAGTATTTT,CASSPIGAGNTQYF
TRBV7-2,TRBJ2-3,.,16,TRBD2,TGTGCCAGCAGCTGGAGAATAGCGGGAAGCACAGATACGCAGTATTTT,CASSWRIAGSTDTQYF
TRBV9,TRBJ1-6,once,15,.,TGTGCCAGCAGCGTAGACGGCAGGGTGGATTCACCCCTCCACTTT,CASSVDGRVDSPLHF
TRBV9,TRBJ2-3,.,13,.,TGTGCCAGCAGCCCTTTTGGGGAAGATACGCAGTATTTT,CASSPFGEDTQYF
TRBV7-2,TRBJ2-7,few,16,TRBD1,TGTGCCAGCAGCCTACTCCCCCAGGGGGCTACCTACGAGCAGTACTTC,CASSLLPQGATYEQYF
TRBV7-2,TRBJ2-7,.,15,TRBD1,TGTGCCAGCAGGCGGACAGGGGGCCTTCCCTACGAGCAGTACTTC,CASRRTGGLPYEQYF
TRBV10-2,TRBJ2-7,.,13,.,TGCGCCAGCAGTCTTAGCGGCACCTACGAGCAGTACTTC,CASSLSGTYEQYF
TRBV5-4,TRBJ2-5,.,13,.,TGTGCCAGCAGTCGAGACATACAAGAGACCCAGTACTTC,CASSRDIQETQYF
TRBV14,TRBJ2-1,few,17,TRBD2,TGTGCCAGCAGCCCGTGGGGAGCGGGGCAACCGGGGGATGAGCAGTTCTTC,CASSPWGAGQPGDEQFF
TRBV27,TRBJ2-7,.,15,.,TGTGCCAGCAGTTCTGGGACCGCCAGCTCCTACGAGCAGTACTTC,CASSSGTASSYEQYF
TRBV7-9,TRBJ2-5,.,16,.,TGTGCCAGCAGCTTTCCTTCCGGGTCTTGGGTAGAGACCCAGTACTTC,CASSFPSGSWVETQYF
TRBV30,TRBJ2-5,.,14,.,TGTGCCTGGAGTGTAACTCTCCCCCAGGAGACCCAGTACTTC,CAWSVTLPQETQYF
TRBV18,TRBJ2-1,.,12,.,TGTGCCAGCTCACCACTGGGGGGTGAGCAGTTCTTC,CASSPLGGEQFF
TRBV29-1,TRBJ1-1,few,13,.,TGCAGCGTTCGAACAGATATGAACACTGAAGCTTTCTTT,CSVRTDMNTEAFF
TRBV30,TRBJ2-1,.,12,.,TGTGCCTGGAGTGTACCAGGGGTACGGCAGTTCTTC,CAWSVPGVRQFF
TRBV7-2,TRBJ2-6,.,14,.,TGTGCCAGCAGCTTAATCGCAGGGGAGAACGTCCTGACTTTC,CASSLIAGENVLTF
TRBV29-1,TRBJ1-2,.,12,.,TGCAGCGTTGCGGCAAGTCAATATGGCTACACCTTC,CSVAASQYGYTF
TRBV29-1,TRBJ2-1,few,16,TRBD1,TGCAGCGTTGAGCTTTTCGGGACAGTGGGGTTAAATGAGCAGTTCTTC,CSVELFGTVGLNEQFF
TRBV18,TRBJ1-1,.,16,TRBD1,TGTGCCAGCTCACCAGGGACAGGGATGCTAAACACTGAAGCTTTCTTT,CASSPGTGMLNTEAFF
TRBV30,TRBJ1-5,once,12,.,TGTGCCTGGGGACGAAGCAATCAGCCCCAGCATTTT,CAWGRSNQPQHF
TRBV30,TRBJ2-7,.,13,.,TGTGCCTGGAGTGGATACGTTGCCTACGAGCAGTACTTC,CAWSGYVAYEQYF
TRBV7-2,TRBJ2-1,.,13,.,TGTGCCAGCAGTGGACAATCCATCGATGAGCAGTTCTTC,CASSGQSIDEQFF
TRBV4-3,TRBJ1-6,.,15,.,TGCGCCAGCAGCCAAGTTGAAGGGGATAATTCACCCCTCCACTTT,CASSQVEGDNSPLHF
TRBV29-1,TRBJ2-3,.,15,.,TGCAGCGTTGAAAGGACAGCTACTAGCACAGATACGCAGTATTTT,CSVERTATSTDTQYF
TRBV7-9,TRBJ2-3,.,18,TRBD2,TGTGCCAGCAGCTTACGGAGCGGGGGGCCCTTAGGCACAGATACGCAGTATTTT,CASSLRSGGPLGTDTQYF
TRBV10-3,TRBJ2-5,.,14,TRBD1,TGTGCCATCAGCCGGGACAGCAGACAAGAGACCCAGTACTTC,CAISRDSRQETQYF
TRBV9,TRBJ1-2,.,16,TRBD1,TGTGCCAGCAGCAGAGCGGGACAGCCTCCGATCTATGGCTACACCTTC,CASSRAGQPPIYGYTF
TRBV6-5,TRBJ2-7,.,12,TRBD2,TGTGCCAGCAGCCCTAATGGGCTAGCGGATTACTTC,CASSPNGLADYF
TRBV4-1,TRBJ1-2,.,14,.,TGCGCCAGCAGCCAAGAAGTTATACGGGACGGCTACACCTTC,CASSQEVIRDGYTF
TRBV4-3,TRBJ2-5,.,13,.,TGCGCCAGCAGCCACCTAGGGAAAGAGACCCAGTACTTC,CASSHLGKETQYF
TRBV4-3,TRBJ2-3,.,21,TRBD2,TGCGCCAGCAGCCAGCGTCCTAGGACTAGCGGGGGGCTATCAAGCACAGATACGCAGTATTTT,CASSQRPRTSGGLSSTDTQYF
TRBV7-9,TRBJ2-3,few,10,.,TGTGCCAGCGGAACAGATACGCAGTATTTT,CASGTDTQYF
TRBV30,TRBJ2-7,.,11,.,TGTGCCTGGAGTGCTAACTACGAGCAGTACTTC,CAWSANYEQYF
TRBV7-9,TRBJ2-5,.,16,.,TGTGCCAGCAGCCCAAGGGGGGAGAGTCTCAAACAGACCCAGTACTTC,CASSPRGESLKQTQYF
TRBV6-1,TRBJ2-3,few,15,TRBD2,TGTGCCAGCAGTGTTCTAGCGGGGGCGGGAGATACGCAGTATTTT,CASSVLAGAGDTQYF
TRBV6-1,TRBJ2-3,.,14,.,TGTGCCAGCAGAGAGGGACTTAGCACAGATACGCAGTATTTT,CASREGLSTDTQYF
TRBV7-2,TRBJ2-6,.,16,.,TGTGCCAGCAGCTTAGCATTGGTTTCAGGGGCCAACGTCCTGACTTTC,CASSLALVSGANVLTF